The source of this T cell receptor beta chain is a study of tumor and adjacent non-tumor tissue in lung cancer. Study observations and caveats: Compared with tumor, normal lung showed significantly lower TCR diversity.

Three rounds of nested PCR, following a modified ARM-PCR protocol, produced the TCRbeta library. MiXCR was run by TCRdb on the multiplex PCR reads, yielding one entry per CDR3 protein. The sample lists tens of thousands of distinct CDR3 sequences; over 75% were seen once. CDR1 and CDR2 (germline): SQVTM, ANQGSEA. The CDR3 runs 18 residues. This sample's RNA came from whole unsorted tissue. Between August and November 2014, newly diagnosed, chemotherapy-naive lung cancer patients underwent thoracic surgery in China. Comment on this clonotype: The antigen is undetermined. The junction shows a germline mismatch at one end, possibly a read error.

The sample was lung tumor tissue. The receptor was derived from a woman aged 45-65 years with non-small cell lung cancer. The V call is TRBV29-1, the J call TRBJ2-3; D tentatively reads TRBD1 or TRBD2 (5 bases each). The CDR3 sequence: CSVRTGARTGAATDTQYF. The CDR3 nucleotides read TGCAGCGTCAGGACTGGGGCGAGAACTGGAGCGGCCACAGATACGCAATATTTT.